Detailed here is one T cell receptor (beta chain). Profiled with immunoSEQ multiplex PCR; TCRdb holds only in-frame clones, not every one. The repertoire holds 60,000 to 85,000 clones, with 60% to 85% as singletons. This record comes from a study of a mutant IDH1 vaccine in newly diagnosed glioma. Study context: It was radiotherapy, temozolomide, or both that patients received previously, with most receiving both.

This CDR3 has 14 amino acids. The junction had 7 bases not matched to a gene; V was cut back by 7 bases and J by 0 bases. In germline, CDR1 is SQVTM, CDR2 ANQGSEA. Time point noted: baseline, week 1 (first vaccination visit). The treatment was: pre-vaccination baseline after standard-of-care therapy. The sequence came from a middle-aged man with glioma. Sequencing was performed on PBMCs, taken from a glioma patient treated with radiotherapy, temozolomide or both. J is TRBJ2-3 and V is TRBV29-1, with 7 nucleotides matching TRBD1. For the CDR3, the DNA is TGCAGCGCGGCGAAGGGACAGAGCACAGATACGCAGTATTTT. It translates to CSAAKGQSTDTQYF.